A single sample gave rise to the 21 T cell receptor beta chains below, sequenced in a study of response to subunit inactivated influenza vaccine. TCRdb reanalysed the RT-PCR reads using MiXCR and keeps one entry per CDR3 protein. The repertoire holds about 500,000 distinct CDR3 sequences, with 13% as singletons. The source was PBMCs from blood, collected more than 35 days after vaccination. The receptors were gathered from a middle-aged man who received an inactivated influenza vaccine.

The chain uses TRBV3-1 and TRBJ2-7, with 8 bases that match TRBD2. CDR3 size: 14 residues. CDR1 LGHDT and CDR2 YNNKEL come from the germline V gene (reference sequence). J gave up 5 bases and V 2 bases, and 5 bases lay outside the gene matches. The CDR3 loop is CASSQREGRHEQYF. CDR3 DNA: TGTGCCAGCAGCCAACGGGAGGGCCGTCACGAGCAGTACTTC.

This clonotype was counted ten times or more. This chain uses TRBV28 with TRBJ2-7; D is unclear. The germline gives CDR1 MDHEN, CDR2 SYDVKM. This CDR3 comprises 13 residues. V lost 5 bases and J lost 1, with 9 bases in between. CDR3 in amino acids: CASSVRYSYEQYF. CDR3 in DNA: TGTGCCAGCAGTGTTCGGTATTCCTACGAGCAGTACTTC.

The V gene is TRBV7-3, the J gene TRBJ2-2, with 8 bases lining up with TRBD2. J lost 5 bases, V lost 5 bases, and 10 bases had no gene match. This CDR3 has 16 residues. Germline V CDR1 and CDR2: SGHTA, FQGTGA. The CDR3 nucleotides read TGTGCCAGCAGCCCAGTGCTCGGGAGGGGGACCGGGGAGCTGTTTTTT. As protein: CASSPVLGRGTGELFF.

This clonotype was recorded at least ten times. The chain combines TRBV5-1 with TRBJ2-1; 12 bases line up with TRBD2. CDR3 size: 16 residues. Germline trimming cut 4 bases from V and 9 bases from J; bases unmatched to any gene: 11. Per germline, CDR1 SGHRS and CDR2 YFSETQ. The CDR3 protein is CASSVRLAGVEGEQFF. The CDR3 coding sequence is TGCGCCAGCAGCGTCAGACTAGCGGGAGTAGAGGGTGAGCAGTTCTTC.

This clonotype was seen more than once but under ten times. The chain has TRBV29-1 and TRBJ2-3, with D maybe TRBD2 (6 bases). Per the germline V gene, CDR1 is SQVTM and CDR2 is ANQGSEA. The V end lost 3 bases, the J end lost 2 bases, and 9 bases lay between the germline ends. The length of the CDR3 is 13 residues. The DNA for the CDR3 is TGCAGCGTTGAGGAGGGGAACACAGATACGCAGTATTTT. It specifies CSVEEGNTDTQYF.

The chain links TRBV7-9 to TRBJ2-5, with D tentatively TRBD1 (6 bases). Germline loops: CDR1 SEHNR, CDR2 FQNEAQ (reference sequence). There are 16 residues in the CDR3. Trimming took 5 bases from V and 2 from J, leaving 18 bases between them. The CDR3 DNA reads TGTGCCAGCAGCCGACGGACAGAGACCGGTCAAGAGACCCAGTACTTC. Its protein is CASSRRTETGQETQYF.

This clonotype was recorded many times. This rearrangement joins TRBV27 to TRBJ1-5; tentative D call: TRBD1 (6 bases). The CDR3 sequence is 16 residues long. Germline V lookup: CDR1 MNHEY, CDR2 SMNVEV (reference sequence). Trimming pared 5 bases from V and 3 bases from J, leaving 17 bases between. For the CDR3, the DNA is TGTGCCAGCAGTAGGGGCGGGGGGCGCACCAATCAGCCCCAGCATTTT. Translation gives CASSRGGGRTNQPQHF.

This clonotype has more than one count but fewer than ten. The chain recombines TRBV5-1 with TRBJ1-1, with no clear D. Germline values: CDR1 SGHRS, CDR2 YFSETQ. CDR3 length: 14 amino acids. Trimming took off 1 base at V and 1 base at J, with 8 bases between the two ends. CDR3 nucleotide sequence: TGCGCCAGCAGCTTGACCAAGGCGAACACTGAAGCTTTCTTT. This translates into CASSLTKANTEAFF.

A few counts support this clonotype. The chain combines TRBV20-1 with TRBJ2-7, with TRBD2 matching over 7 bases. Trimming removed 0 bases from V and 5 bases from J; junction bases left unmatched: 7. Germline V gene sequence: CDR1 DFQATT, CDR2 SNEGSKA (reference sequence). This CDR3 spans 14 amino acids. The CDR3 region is CSARDIQRGNEQYF. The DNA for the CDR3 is TGCAGTGCTAGAGATATCCAGCGGGGTAACGAGCAGTACTTC.

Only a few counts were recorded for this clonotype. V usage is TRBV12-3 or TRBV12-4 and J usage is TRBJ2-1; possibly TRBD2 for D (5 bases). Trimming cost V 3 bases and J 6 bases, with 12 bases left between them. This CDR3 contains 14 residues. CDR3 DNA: TGTGCCAGCAGTTTTGAGGGCCGGCCCAATGAGCAGTTCTTC. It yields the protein CASSFEGRPNEQFF.

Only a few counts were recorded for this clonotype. Here the CDR3 reads CASSRQGFSSTDTQYF. Written as DNA, the CDR3 is TGTGCCAGCTCGAGACAGGGGTTTTCAAGCACAGATACGCAGTATTTT. The rearrangement links TRBV18 to TRBJ2-3, with 8 positions matching TRBD1. The CDR3 covers 16 residues. Germline V gene data show CDR1 as KGHSH and CDR2 as LQKENI. The trim removed 6 bases at V and 0 bases at J, leaving 8 bases unmatched.

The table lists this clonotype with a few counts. CDR3 protein: CAWKNWGDNEQFF. The CDR3 bases are TGTGCCTGGAAGAATTGGGGAGACAATGAGCAGTTCTTC. This chain joins TRBV30 and TRBJ2-1; a weak D match, TRBD2 (5 bases). The length of the CDR3 is 13 residues. The germline V gene encodes CDR1 GTSNPN and CDR2 SVGIG (reference sequence). V lost 4 bases and J lost 5, with 12 bases in between.

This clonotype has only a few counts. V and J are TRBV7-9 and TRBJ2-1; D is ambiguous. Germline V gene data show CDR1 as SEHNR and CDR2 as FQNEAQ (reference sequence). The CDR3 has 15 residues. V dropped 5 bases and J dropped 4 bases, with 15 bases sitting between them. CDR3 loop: CASSGGLMGYNEQFF. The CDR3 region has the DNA TGTGCCAGCAGCGGCGGCCTTATGGGGTACAATGAGCAGTTCTTC.

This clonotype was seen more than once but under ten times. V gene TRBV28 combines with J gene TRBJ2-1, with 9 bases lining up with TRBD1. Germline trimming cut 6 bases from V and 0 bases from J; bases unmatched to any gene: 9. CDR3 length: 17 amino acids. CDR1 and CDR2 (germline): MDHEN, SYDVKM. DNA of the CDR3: TGTGCCAGCAGGGGGGGACAGGGAAGAAGCTCCTACAATGAGCAGTTCTTC. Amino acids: CASRGGQGRSSYNEQFF.

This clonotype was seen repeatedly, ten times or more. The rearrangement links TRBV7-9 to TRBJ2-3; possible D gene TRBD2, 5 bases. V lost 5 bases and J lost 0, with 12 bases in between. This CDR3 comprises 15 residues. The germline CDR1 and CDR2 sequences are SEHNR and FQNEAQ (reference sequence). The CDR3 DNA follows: TGTGCCAGCAGCCCCCTCGGCGGGAGCACAGATACGCAGTATTTT. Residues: CASSPLGGSTDTQYF.

CDR3 sequence reads: CASSLLGTANTGELFF. CDR3 DNA: TGTGCCAGCAGCTTACTCGGTACTGCGAACACCGGGGAGCTGTTTTTT. V usage is TRBV7-6 and J usage is TRBJ2-2; D gene unclear. The CDR3 runs 16 residues. Germline loops: CDR1 SGHVS, CDR2 FNYEAQ. V was shortened by 2 bases and J by 0 bases, with 10 bases between the two germline ends. Looking up the rest from reference TRBV7-6 and TRBJ2-2 gives the full variable domain: GAGVSQSPRYKVTKRGQDVALRCDPISGHVSLYWYRQALGQGPEFLTYFNYEAQQDKSGLPNDRFSAERPEGSISTLTIQRTEQRDSAMYRCASSLLGTANTGELFFGEGSRLTVL.

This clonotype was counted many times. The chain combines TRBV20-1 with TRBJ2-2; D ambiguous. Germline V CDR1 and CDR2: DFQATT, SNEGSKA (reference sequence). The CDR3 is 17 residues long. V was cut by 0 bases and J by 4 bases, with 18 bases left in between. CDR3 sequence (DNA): TGCAGTGCTAGAGATAGCACACCCCAAACGATCACCGGGGAGCTGTTTTTT. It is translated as CSARDSTPQTITGELFF.

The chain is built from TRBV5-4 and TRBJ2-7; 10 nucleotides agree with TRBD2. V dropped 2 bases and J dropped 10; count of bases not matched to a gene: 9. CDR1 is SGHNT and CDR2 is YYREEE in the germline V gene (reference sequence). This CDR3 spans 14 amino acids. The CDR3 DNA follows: TGTGCCAGCAGCTTATCAAGCGGGGGGGGAAGACAGTACTTC. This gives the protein CASSLSSGGGRQYF.

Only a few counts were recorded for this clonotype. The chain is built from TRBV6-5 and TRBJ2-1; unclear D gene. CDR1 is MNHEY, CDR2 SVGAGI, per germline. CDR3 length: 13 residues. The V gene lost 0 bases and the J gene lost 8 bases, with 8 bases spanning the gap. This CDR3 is CASSYSHADEQFF. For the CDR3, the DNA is TGTGCCAGCAGTTACTCCCATGCGGATGAGCAGTTCTTC.

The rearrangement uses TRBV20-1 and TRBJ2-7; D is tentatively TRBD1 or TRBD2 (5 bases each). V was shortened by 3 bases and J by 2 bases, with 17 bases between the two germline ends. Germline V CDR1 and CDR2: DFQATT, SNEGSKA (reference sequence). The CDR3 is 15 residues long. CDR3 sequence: CSARAPGRKTYEQYF. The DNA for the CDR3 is TGCAGTGCTAGGGCACCGGGACGGAAGACCTACGAGCAGTACTTC.

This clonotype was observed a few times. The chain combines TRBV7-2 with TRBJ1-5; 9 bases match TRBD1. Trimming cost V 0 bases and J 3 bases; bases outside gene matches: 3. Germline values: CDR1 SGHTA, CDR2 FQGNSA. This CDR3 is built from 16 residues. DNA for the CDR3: TGTGCCAGCAGCTTAGCGGGGACAGGGAACAATCAGCCCCAGCATTTT. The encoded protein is CASSLAGTGNNQPQHF. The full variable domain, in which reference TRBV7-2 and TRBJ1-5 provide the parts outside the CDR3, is GAGVSQSPSNKVTEKGKDVELRCDPISGHTALYWYRQSLGQGLEFLIYFQGNSAPDKSGLPSDRFSAERTGGSVSTLTIQRTQQEDSAVYLCASSLAGTGNNQPQHFGDGTRLSIL.